These 17 T cell receptor beta chains share one sample of origin, sequenced in a study of TIL therapy for anti-PD-1-resistant metastatic lung cancer. The immunoSEQ assay was v3. Profiled with immunoSEQ multiplex PCR; TCRdb holds only in-frame clones, not every one. The sample lists approximately 60,000 clones; roughly 80% were seen once. Indicated time point: pre-treatment sample, taken before nivolumab and TIL therapy. The sample was blood, taken at baseline. The receptors here all came from a person aged 25 to 85 with non-small cell lung cancer.

The gene calls are TRBV7-9 and TRBJ2-5; D is perhaps TRBD2 (5 bases). The CDR3 consists of 14 residues. The V end lost 1 base, the J end lost 5 bases, and 11 bases lay between the germline ends. Germline CDR1 reads SEHNR; CDR2 reads FQNEAQ (reference sequence). The CDR3: CASSLGLRGETQYF. The CDR3 DNA reads TGTGCCAGCAGCTTAGGGCTCAGAGGGGAGACCCAGTACTTC.

The chain has TRBV5-1 and TRBJ2-3; a possible D gene is TRBD1 (6 bases). The CDR3 has 13 amino acids. Germline assignment: CDR1 SGHRS and CDR2 YFSETQ. V lost 6 bases and J lost 4, with 12 bases in between. DNA of the CDR3: TGCGCCAGCATCAATACAGGGTCAGATACGCAGTATTTT. Residues: CASINTGSDTQYF.

This clone has more than one count but fewer than ten. V and J are TRBV6-4 and TRBJ2-3; 7 nucleotides align to TRBD1. Germline CDR1 reads MRHNA; CDR2 reads SNTAGT. CDR3 length: 13 amino acids. The V gene end was trimmed by 5 bases and the J gene end by 3 bases; junction bases not matched to a gene: 2. In DNA form, the CDR3 reads TGTGCCAGCAGTACAGGGGATACAGATACGCAGTATTTT. It yields the protein CASSTGDTDTQYF.

This clone was observed once. The chain is built from TRBV5-1 and TRBJ2-2, with 10 bases matching TRBD1. The germline gives CDR1 SGHRS, CDR2 YFSETQ. The CDR3 runs to 17 residues. The trim removed 4 bases at V and 4 bases at J, leaving 10 bases unmatched. The CDR3 region is CASSEEWGQGSTGELFF. The CDR3 DNA sequence: TGCGCCAGCAGCGAAGAATGGGGACAGGGGTCCACCGGGGAGCTGTTTTTT.

The chain recombines TRBV4-3 with TRBJ1-4; 8 bases match TRBD1. Germline values: CDR1 LGHNA, CDR2 YSLEER. The CDR3 has 14 residues. The ends lost 0 bases at V and 8 bases at J; junction bases unmatched: 2. The CDR3 sequence: CASSQEDRAEKLFF. CDR3 in DNA: TGCGCCAGCAGCCAAGAGGACAGGGCCGAAAAACTGTTTTTT.

The chain employs TRBV29-1 and TRBJ1-1; D remains ambiguous. Between the trimmed V and J ends, which lost 2 bases and 3 bases, there was a span of 10 bases. This CDR3 spans 13 amino acids. CDR1 SQVTM and CDR2 ANQGSEA come from the germline V gene. The CDR3 region has the DNA TGCAGCGTTGAACTGCGGGAGGACACTGAAGCTTTCTTT. Protein product: CSVELREDTEAFF.

Only a few counts were recorded for this clone. CDR3 in DNA: TGCGCCAGCAGCTTGGCCCCAAATCAGCCCCAGCATTTT. Translation gives CASSLAPNQPQHF. The chain employs TRBV5-1 and TRBJ1-5; D gene unclear. V was shortened by 0 bases and J by 4 bases, with 5 bases between the two germline ends. CDR3 length equals 13 residues. Germline CDR1 SGHRS, CDR2 YFSETQ.

The V call is TRBV19, the J call TRBJ2-5, with 9 bases that match TRBD2. The ends lost 1 base at V and 4 bases at J; junction bases unmatched: 4. The CDR3 sequence is 15 residues long. Germline V gene sequence: CDR1 LNHDA, CDR2 SQIVND (reference sequence). The CDR3 protein is CASSIGAGGGETQYF. The CDR3 bases are TGTGCCAGTAGTATAGGAGCGGGGGGAGGAGAGACCCAGTACTTC.

The chain carries TRBV28 and TRBJ2-2, with D maybe TRBD1 (6 bases). V lost 6 bases and J lost 5, with 10 bases in between. CDR1 MDHEN and CDR2 SYDVKM come from the germline V gene. There are 13 residues in the CDR3. The CDR3 region has the DNA TGTGCCAGCAGGCAGACAGGTACCGGGGAGCTGTTTTTT. It specifies CASRQTGTGELFF.

The V and J genes are TRBV30 and TRBJ1-2, with no clear D. The germline V gene encodes CDR1 GTSNPN and CDR2 SVGIG (reference sequence). CDR3 length equals 15 residues. V lost 5 bases, J lost 3 bases, and 19 bases lay in between. For the CDR3, the DNA is TGTGCCTGGTTCGGCAGGAACTCCGAGGACTATGGCTACACCTTC. Translated: CAWFGRNSEDYGYTF.

This clone appeared once. The chain couples TRBV5-1 to TRBJ2-5, with TRBD1 matching 9 bases. With V trimmed by 0 bases and J by 4 bases, 4 bases remained unmatched. This CDR3 has 15 residues. Germline V CDR1 and CDR2: SGHRS, YFSETQ. DNA for the CDR3: TGCGCCAGCAGCTTGGGAGGGGACAGGGTAGAGACCCAGTACTTC. Translated: CASSLGGDRVETQYF.

V usage is TRBV7-3 and J usage is TRBJ2-1; 7 bases fit TRBD2. With V trimmed by 2 bases and J by 5 bases, 6 bases remained unmatched. Per germline, CDR1 SGHTA and CDR2 FQGTGA. CDR3 length equals 15 residues. Here the CDR3 reads CASSLEGGSHNEQFF. CDR3 nucleotide sequence: TGTGCCAGCAGCTTAGAGGGCGGGAGCCACAATGAGCAGTTCTTC.

The chain carries TRBV9 and TRBJ2-1; 7 nucleotides agree with TRBD2. J gave up 3 bases and V 4 bases, and 7 bases lay outside the gene matches. Germline loops: CDR1 SGDLS, CDR2 YYNGEE. The CDR3 is 15 residues long. The DNA for the CDR3 is TGTGCCAGCAGCCCCCGGGGGGACGACTACAATGAGCAGTTCTTC. It specifies CASSPRGDDYNEQFF.

The CDR3 sequence is CASSRTTGAPGELFF. The CDR3 nucleotides are TGTGCCAGCAGCCGTACTACAGGGGCCCCCGGGGAGCTGTTTTTT. The chain has TRBV5-4 and TRBJ2-2; 7 bases are shared with TRBD1. The CDR3 loop spans 15 amino acids. V was pared by 4 bases and J by 6 bases, with 9 bases of the junction left unmatched. Per germline, CDR1 SGHNT and CDR2 YYREEE (reference sequence).

This clone has only one observation. The same CDR3 also results from other DNA sequences found in this sample. The chain links TRBV19 to TRBJ2-1; 8 positions agree with TRBD2. This CDR3 has 13 residues. V dropped 1 base and J dropped 7; count of bases not matched to a gene: 0. Germline CDR1 reads LNHDA; CDR2 reads SQIVND (reference sequence). The CDR3 protein is CASSIGLANEQFF. The CDR3 DNA is TGTGCCAGTAGTATAGGACTAGCGAATGAGCAGTTCTTC.

In its sample, this clone was seen a few times. The genes are TRBV7-2 and TRBJ1-5; D ambiguous. The CDR3 totals 15 residues. V was clipped by 0 bases and J by 3 bases, with 9 bases between them. From germline, CDR1 is SGHTA and CDR2 FQGNSA. The CDR3 DNA is TGTGCCAGCAGCTTAGCGCAGGCCTACAATCAGCCCCAGCATTTT. Translating gives CASSLAQAYNQPQHF.

In DNA form, the CDR3 reads TGTGCCAGCAGCCACCCGGCTACGACCGGCGAGCAGTACTTC. Its protein is CASSHPATTGEQYF. The chain uses TRBV7-9 and TRBJ2-7; D ambiguous. The ends were cut back, 5 bases at V and 6 bases at J, with 17 bases in the middle. The V gene's germline CDR1 is SEHNR and CDR2 FQNEAQ (reference sequence). This CDR3 has 14 amino acids.